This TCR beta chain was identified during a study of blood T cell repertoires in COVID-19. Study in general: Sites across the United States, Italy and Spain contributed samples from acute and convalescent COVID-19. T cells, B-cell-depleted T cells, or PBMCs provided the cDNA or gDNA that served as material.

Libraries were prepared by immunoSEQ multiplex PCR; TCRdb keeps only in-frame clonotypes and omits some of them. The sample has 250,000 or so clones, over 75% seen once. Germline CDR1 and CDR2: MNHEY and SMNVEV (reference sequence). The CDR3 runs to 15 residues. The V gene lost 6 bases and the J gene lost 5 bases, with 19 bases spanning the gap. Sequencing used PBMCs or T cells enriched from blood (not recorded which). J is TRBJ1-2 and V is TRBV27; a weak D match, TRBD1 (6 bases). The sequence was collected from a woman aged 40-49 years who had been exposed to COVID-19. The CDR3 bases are TGTGCCAGCAGCCCGGACAGTGGGGGCGGATATGGCTACACCTTC. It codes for CASSPDSGGGYGYTF.